This T cell receptor beta chain was sequenced during a study of glioma-infiltrating T cells after dendritic cell vaccination. Notes on the study in general: TCR clonality showed no direct relationship with survival.

Regarding time point: after dendritic cell vaccination, including at tumor progression/relapse. Isocitrate dehydrogenase mutation was absent in all glioblastoma patients. Looked up from germline, CDR1 is SGDLS and CDR2 is YYNGEE. V was pared by 4 bases and J by 1 base, with 5 bases of the junction left unmatched. This CDR3 region has 16 residues. A note on this clone: Antigen specificity is unknown.

Input was 2 ug genomic DNA, or all available if less. Amplification used 60 V beta primers and 13 J beta primers. Clones were sequenced by immunoSEQ multiplex PCR, and TCRdb holds only the in-frame ones, with some missing. The sample lists around 78,000 clones, less than 85% occurring once. The TCR was taken from a human donor with glioblastoma. The rearrangement joins TRBV9 to TRBJ2-3, with 11 bases fitting TRBD2. The source material was blood, sampled after dendritic cell vaccination. This CDR3 reads CASSSGLAGGTDTQYF. The CDR3 bases are TGTGCCAGCAGCTCCGGACTAGCGGGCGGCACAGATACGCAGTATTTT.